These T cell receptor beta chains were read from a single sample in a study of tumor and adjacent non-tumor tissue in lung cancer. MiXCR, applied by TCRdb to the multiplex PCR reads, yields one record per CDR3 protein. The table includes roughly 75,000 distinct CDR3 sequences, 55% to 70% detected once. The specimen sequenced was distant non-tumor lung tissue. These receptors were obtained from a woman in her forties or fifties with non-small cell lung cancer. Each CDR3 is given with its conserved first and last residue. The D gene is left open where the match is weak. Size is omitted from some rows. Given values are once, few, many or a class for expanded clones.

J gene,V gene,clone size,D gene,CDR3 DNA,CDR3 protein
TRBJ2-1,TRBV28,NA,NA,TGTGCCAGCAACCTAACTTCTAGATTGCAGTTCTTC,CASNLTSRLQFF
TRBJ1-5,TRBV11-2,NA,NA,TGTGCCAGCAGCTTAGCGGGCCAAGGCAATCCGCCTCAGCATTTT,CASSLAGQGNPPQHF
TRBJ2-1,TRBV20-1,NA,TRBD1,TGCAGTGCTAGAACCCCGGGACAGGGTACGGTCGATGAGCAGTTCTTT,CSARTPGQGTVDEQFF
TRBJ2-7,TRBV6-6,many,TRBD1,TGTGCCAGCAGTTCCGGACAGGCTGGTAGGGAGCAGTACTTC,CASSSGQAGREQYF
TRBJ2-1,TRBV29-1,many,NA,TGCAGCGTTGAACCCAGCAGCCCAGGTTCCGGGACTTACAATGAGCAGTTCTTC,CSVEPSSPGSGTYNEQFF
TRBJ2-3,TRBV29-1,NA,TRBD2,TGCAGCGTTATTAGCGGGAGCCGCACAGATATACGGTATTTT,CSVISGSRTDIRYF
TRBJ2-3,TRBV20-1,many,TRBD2,TGCAGTGCACCAATTAGCGGGGGATACACAGATACGCAGTATTTT,CSAPISGGYTDTQYF
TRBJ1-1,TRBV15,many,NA,TGTGCCACCAGCAGAGACGAGACAAGACGGGCAGCTTTCTTT,CATSRDETRRAAFF
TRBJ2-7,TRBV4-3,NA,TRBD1,TGCGCCAGCAGCCCCTGGTACGGACAGGGGGAGTACGAGCAGTACTTC,CASSPWYGQGEYEQYF
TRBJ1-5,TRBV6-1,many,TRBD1,TGTGCCAGCAGTTACCTGGACAGGGGGCATCAGCCCCAGCATTTT,CASSYLDRGHQPQHF
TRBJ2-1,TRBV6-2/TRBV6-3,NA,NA,TGTGCCAGCAGGGGACTGGCAGCTTACAATGATCAGTTCTTC,CASRGLAAYNDQFF
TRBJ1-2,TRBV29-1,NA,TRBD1,TGCAGCGTCCTAATTGGACAGGAGGCACAAGGCTACACTTTC,CSVLIGQEAQGYTF
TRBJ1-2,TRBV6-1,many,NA,TGTGCCAGCAGTGAGAGCCTTTTCGATGGCTACACCTTC,CASSESLFDGYTF
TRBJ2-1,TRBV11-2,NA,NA,TGTGCCAGTAGCTTTAATTCGGGAACGAATGAGCAGTTTTTC,CASSFNSGTNEQFF
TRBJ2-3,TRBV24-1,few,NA,TGTGCCACCAGTGGGCAGGGTATTGATACGCAGTATTTT,CATSGQGIDTQYF
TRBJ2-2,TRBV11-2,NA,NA,TGTGCCAGCAGCTTATATACGGCAGTCACGAGGAAGCTGTTTTTT,CASSLYTAVTRKLFF
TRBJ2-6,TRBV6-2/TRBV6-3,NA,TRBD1,TGTGCCAGCAACACTAGACAGGGAGCCAACGTCCCGACTTTC,CASNTRQGANVPTF
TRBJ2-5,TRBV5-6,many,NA,TGTGCCAGCAGCTTGGTTTCAGAACAAGAGACCCAGTACTTC,CASSLVSEQETQYF
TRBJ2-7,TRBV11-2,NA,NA,TGTGCCAGCAGCTTAGCGGAAGGGTGCGAGCAGTACTTC,CASSLAEGCEQYF
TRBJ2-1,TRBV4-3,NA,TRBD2,TGCGCCAGCAGCCAGCATTTGCCCCGGACTAGCGGATTGAACGATGAGCAGATCTTC,CASSQHLPRTSGLNDEQIF
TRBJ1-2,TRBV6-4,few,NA,TGTGCCAGCCGCGATGACAGGTCAGAAGGCTACACCTTC,CASRDDRSEGYTF
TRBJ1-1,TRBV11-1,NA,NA,TGTGCCAGCAGCTTGAAGGGGTTTAACACTGAAGCCTTCTTT,CASSLKGFNTEAFF
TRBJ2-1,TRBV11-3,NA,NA,TGTGCCTGCAGTTTCCTAGCCCAATACAATGAACAGTTCTTC,CACSFLAQYNEQFF
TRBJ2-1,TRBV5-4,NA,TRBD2,TGTGCCAGCAGCATGTCCTCGACTAGCGGGAGTCTGGTCTTC,CASSMSSTSGSLVF
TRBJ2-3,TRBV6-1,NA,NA,TGTGCCAGCAGTTGGAACGATGCAGATACGCAGTATTTT,CASSWNDADTQYF
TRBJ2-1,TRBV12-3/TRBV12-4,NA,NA,TGTGCCAACAGTTTTGGTGTGGGGAGCAATAAGCAGTTCTTC,CANSFGVGSNKQFF
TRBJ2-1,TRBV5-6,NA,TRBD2,TGTGCCAGCAGCATTTCTGGGAACCCGGGACTAGCGGTCAATGAGCAGTTCTTC,CASSISGNPGLAVNEQFF
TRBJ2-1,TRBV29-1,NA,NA,TGCAACGTTGAGGGGGACGGGCTCAATGAGCAGTTCTTC,CNVEGDGLNEQFF
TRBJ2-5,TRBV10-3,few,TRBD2,TGTGCCATCAGTTCGGGACTAGCAAGTGGGGCGGAGGCCCAGTACTTC,CAISSGLASGAEAQYF
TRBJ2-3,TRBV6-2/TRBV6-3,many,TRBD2,TGTGCCAGCAGTTACAGCGGGAGTAAATTCGCAGATACGCAGTATTTT,CASSYSGSKFADTQYF
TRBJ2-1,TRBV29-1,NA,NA,TGCAGGGTTGATTCTCCCCAGGGAGCCTACAATGAGCAGTTCTTC,CRVDSPQGAYNEQFF
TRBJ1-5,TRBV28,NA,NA,TGTGCCAGCAGTCCCTCTTCCGGGGGAAGCAATCAGCCCCAGCATTTT,CASSPSSGGSNQPQHF
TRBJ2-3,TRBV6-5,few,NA,TGTGCCAGCAGAGTCAGAAGAGGGAGCAATCAGCCCCAGTATTTT,CASRVRRGSNQPQYF
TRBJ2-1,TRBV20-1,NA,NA,TGCAGTACCACAATTACCTACAATGAGCAGTTCTTC,CSTTITYNEQFF
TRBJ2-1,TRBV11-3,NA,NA,TGTGCCAGCAGCGGGGGTGGGGCGGGTGCGAGCGTCGAGCAGTTCTTC,CASSGGGAGASVEQFF
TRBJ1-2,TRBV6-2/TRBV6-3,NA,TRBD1,TGTGCTAGCAGCCGCGGACAGGGGCAGAATGGGTACACCTTC,CASSRGQGQNGYTF
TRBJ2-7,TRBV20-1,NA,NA,TGCAGTGCTAGATGGGTCAGCTACGAGCCCTACTTT,CSARWVSYEPYF
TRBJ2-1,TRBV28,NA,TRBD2,TGTGCCAGCAGTTTTGATAGTTTGGGACTAGCAGCCTACAATGAGCAGTTCTTC,CASSFDSLGLAAYNEQFF
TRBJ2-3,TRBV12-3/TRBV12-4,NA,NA,TGTGCCAGTAGTGACACAGGTGGTATTCAGCCCCAGTATTTT,CASSDTGGIQPQYF
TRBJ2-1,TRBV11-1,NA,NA,TGTGCCAGCTGCATACCTCCGATGGATGAGCAGTTCTTC,CASCIPPMDEQFF
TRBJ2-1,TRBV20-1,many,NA,TGCAGTGCTAGCCCCGACAGCTCCTACAATGAGCAGTTCTTC,CSASPDSSYNEQFF